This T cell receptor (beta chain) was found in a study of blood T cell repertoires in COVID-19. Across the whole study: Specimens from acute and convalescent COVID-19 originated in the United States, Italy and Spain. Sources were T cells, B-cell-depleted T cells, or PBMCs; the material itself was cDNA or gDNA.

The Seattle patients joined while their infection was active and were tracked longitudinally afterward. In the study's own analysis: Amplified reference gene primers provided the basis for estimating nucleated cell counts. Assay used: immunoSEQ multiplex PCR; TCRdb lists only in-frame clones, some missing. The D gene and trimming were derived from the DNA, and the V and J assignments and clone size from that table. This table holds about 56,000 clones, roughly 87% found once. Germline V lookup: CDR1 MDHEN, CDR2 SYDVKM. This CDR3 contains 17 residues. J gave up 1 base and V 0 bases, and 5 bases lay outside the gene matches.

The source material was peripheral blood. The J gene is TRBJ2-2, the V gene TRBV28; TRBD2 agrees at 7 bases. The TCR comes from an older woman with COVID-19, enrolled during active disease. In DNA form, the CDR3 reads TGTGCCAGCAGTTTATGGAGGCAGCGGGGGAACACCGGGGAGCTGTTTTTT. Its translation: CASSLWRQRGNTGELFF.